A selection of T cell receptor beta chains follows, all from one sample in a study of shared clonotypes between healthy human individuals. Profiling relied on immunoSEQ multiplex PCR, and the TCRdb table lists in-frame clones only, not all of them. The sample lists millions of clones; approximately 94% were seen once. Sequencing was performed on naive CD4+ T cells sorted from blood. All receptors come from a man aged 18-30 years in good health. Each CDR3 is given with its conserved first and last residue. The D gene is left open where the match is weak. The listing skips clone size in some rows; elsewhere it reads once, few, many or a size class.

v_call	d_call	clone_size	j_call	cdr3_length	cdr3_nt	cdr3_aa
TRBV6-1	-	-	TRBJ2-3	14	TGTGCCAGCCGGGATATTGTCTGGACAGATACGCAGTATTTT	CASRDIVWTDTQYF
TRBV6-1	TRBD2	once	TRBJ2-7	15	TGTGCCAGCAGGGAAGGACTAGCGGGAGTGTACGAGCAGTACTTC	CASREGLAGVYEQYF
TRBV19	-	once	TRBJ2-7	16	TGTGCCAGTAGTGCCTTCAGGGCTGGGGGATCTTACGAGCAGTACTTC	CASSAFRAGGSYEQYF
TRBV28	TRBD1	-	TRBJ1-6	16	TGTGCCAGCAGTAAAAGGGGGACAGGGTATCTTTCACCCCTCCACTTT	CASSKRGTGYLSPLHF
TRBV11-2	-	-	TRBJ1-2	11	TGTGCCAGCAGCTTAGGTGGCGGCTACACCTTC	CASSLGGGYTF
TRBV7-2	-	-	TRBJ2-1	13	TGTGCCAGCAGCTTAGAGGGAATCAATGAGCAGTTCTTC	CASSLEGINEQFF
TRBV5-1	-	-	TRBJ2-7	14	TGCGCCAGCAGCTTGGGAGACAGCTCCTACGAGCAGTACTTC	CASSLGDSSYEQYF
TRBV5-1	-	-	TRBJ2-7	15	TGCGCCAGCAGCTTGGAATCGGGGAAAAGGGACGAGCAGTACTTC	CASSLESGKRDEQYF
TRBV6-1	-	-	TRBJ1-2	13	TGTGCCAGCAGAGAGACGGGATTCTATGGCTACACCTTC	CASRETGFYGYTF
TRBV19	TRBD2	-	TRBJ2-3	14	TGTGCCAGTAAGATAGCGGGAGGCACAGATACGCAGTATTTT	CASKIAGGTDTQYF
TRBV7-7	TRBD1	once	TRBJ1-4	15	TGTGCTAGCAGCCCAGGGACAGGGGGAGATGAAAAACTGTTTTTT	CASSPGTGGDEKLFF
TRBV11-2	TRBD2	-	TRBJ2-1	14	TGTGCCAGCAGCCCGGGACTAGCGAACAATGAGCAGTTCTTC	CASSPGLANNEQFF
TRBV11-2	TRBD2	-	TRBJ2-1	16	TGTGCCAGCAGCGTAGTTGTTAGCGGGAGTTACAATGAGCAGTTCTTC	CASSVVVSGSYNEQFF
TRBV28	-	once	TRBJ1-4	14	TGTGCCAGCAGTTTAGTCGGGGGCAGGCAAAAACTGTTTTTT	CASSLVGGRQKLFF
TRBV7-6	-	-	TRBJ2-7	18	TGTGCCAGCAGCTATCGGGACCTTACACTTGGGACCCAGGGCGAGCAGTACTTC	CASSYRDLTLGTQGEQYF
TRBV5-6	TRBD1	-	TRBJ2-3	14	TGTGCCAGCAGCCGGGACAGGTCCACAGATACGCAGTATTTT	CASSRDRSTDTQYF
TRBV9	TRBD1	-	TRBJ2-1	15	TGTGCCAGCAGCGTCGCCGGGACAGGGAGGAATGAGCAGTTCTTC	CASSVAGTGRNEQFF
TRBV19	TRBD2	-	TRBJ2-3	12	TGTGCCAGTAGTAGCGGGGGTGGTACGCAGTATTTT	CASSSGGGTQYF
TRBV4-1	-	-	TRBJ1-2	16	TGCGCCAGCAGCCAAGATTCCGAGACAATCATCTATGGCTACACCTTC	CASSQDSETIIYGYTF
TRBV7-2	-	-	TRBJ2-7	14	TGTGCCAGCAGCTTACAGGGACAAACGTACGAGCAGTACTTC	CASSLQGQTYEQYF
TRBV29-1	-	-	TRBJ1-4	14	TGCAGCGTGAGGCGGGGTGCAGCTAATGAAAAACTGTTTTTT	CSVRRGAANEKLFF
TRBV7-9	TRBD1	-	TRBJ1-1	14	TGTGCCAGCAGCTCGGACAGGAGGAACACTGAAGCTTTCTTT	CASSSDRRNTEAFF
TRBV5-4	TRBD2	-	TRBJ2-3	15	TGTGCCAGCAGGACTACTAGCGGGGGGACAGATACGCAGTATTTT	CASRTTSGGTDTQYF